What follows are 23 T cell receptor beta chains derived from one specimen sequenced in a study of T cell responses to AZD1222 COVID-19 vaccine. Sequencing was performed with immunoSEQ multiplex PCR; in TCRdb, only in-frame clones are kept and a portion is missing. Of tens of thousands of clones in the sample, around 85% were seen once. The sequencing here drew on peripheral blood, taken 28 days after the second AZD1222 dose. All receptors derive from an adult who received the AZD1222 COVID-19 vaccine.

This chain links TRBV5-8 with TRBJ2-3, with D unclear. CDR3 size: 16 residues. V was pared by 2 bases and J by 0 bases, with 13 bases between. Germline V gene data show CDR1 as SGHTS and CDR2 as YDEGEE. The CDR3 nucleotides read TGTGCCAGCAGCTTTGGAGTACAGATTAGCACAGATACGCAGTATTTT. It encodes CASSFGVQISTDTQYF.

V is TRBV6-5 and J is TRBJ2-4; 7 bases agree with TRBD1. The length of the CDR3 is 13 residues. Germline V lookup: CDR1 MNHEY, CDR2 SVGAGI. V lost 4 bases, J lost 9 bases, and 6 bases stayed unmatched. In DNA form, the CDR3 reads TGTGCCAGCAGTTCCACGGACAGGAGCATTCAGTACTTC. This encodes CASSSTDRSIQYF.

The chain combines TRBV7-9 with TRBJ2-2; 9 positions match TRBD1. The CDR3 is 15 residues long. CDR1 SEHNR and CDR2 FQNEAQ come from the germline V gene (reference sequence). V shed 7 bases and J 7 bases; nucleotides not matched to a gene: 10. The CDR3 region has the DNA TGTGCCAGCAACCCGGGACAGGGAGCTTTCGGGGAGCTGTTTTTT. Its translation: CASNPGQGAFGELFF.

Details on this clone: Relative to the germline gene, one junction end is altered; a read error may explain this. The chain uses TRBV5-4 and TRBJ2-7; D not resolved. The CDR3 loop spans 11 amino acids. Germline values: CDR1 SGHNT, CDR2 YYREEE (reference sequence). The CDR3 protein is CASSPDGIGFF. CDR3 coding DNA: TGTGCCAGCAGCCCCGATGGAATTGGGTTCTTC.

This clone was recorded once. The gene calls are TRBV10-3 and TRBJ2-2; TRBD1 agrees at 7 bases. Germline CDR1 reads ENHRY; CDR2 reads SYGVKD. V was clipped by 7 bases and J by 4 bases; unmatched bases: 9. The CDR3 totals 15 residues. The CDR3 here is CAITDRAPSTGELFF. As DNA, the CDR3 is TGTGCCATCACAGACAGGGCCCCGAGCACCGGGGAGCTGTTTTTT.

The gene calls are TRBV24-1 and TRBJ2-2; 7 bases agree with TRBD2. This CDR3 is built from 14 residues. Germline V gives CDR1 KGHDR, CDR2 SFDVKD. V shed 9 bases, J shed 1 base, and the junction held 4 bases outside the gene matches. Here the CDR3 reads CATALAWNTGELFF. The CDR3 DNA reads TGTGCCACCGCACTAGCGTGGAACACCGGGGAGCTGTTTTTT.

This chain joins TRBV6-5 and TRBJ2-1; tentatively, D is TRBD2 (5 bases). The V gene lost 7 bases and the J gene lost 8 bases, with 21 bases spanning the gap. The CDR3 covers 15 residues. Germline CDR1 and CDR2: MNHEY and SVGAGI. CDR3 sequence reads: CASTNGNAGMDEQFF. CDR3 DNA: TGTGCCAGCACCAACGGTAACGCGGGCATGGATGAGCAGTTCTTC.

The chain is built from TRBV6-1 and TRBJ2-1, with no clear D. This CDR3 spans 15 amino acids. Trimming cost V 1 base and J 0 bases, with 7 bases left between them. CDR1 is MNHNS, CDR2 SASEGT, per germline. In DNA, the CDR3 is TGTGCCAGCAGTGAAGAACAGTTCTCCTACAATGAGCAGTTCTTC. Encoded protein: CASSEEQFSYNEQFF.

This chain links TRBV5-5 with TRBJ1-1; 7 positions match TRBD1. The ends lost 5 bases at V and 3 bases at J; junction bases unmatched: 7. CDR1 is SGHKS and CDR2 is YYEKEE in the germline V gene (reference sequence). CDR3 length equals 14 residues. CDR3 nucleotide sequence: TGTGCCAGCAGTTTAACCACAGGGGACACTGAAGCTTTCTTT. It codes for CASSLTTGDTEAFF.

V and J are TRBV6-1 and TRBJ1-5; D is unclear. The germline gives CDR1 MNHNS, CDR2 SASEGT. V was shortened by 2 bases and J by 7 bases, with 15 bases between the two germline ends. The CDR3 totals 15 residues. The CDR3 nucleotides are TGTGCCAGCAGTGAACAACCTGGAGGGAGGCAGCCCCAGCATTTT. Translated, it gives CASSEQPGGRQPQHF.

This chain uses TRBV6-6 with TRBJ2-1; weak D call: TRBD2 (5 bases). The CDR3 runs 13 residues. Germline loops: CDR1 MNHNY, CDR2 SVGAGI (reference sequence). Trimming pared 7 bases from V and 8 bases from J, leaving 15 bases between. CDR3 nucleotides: TGTGCCAGCACTCTCCGAACCGGGGATGAGCAGTTCTTC. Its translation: CASTLRTGDEQFF.

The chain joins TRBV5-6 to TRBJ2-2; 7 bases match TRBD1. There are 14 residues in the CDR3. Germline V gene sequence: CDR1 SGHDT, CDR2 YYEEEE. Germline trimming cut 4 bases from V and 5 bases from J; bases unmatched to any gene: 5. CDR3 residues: CASSLGQTTGELFF. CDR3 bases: TGTGCCAGCAGCCTGGGACAGACTACCGGGGAGCTGTTTTTT.

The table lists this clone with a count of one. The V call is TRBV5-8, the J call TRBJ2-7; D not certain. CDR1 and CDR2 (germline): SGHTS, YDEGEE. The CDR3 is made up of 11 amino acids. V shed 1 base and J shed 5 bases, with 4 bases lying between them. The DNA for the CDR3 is TGTGCCAGCAGCTTGCTCCACGAGCAGTACTTC. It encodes CASSLLHEQYF.

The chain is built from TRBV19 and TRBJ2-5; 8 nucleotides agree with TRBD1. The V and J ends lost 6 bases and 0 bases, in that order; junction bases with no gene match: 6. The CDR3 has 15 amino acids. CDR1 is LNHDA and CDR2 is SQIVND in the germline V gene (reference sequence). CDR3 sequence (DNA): TGTGCCAGTAGCCCAGGGGGCCGGTACCAAGAGACCCAGTACTTC. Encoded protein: CASSPGGRYQETQYF.

The CDR3 coding sequence is TGTGCCAGCAGTTTCGACAGGTCCTCCTATGGCTACACCTTC. It encodes CASSFDRSSYGYTF. This chain uses TRBV27 with TRBJ1-2; TRBD1 might be the D (6 bases). This CDR3 spans 14 amino acids. Per germline, CDR1 MNHEY and CDR2 SMNVEV (reference sequence). The V end was cut by 3 bases, the J end by 4 bases, with 12 bases between.

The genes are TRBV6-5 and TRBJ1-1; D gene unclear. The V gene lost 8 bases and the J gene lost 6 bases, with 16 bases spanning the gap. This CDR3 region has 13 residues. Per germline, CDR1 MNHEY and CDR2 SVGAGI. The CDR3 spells CASARESPPEAFF. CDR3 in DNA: TGTGCCAGCGCCCGCGAGTCCCCCCCTGAAGCTTTCTTT.

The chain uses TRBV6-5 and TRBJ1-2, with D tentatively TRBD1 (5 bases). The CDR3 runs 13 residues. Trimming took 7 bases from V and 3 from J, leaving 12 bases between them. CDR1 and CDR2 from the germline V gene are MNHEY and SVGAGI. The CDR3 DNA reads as TGTGCCAGCAAAAGGGGTTTGGACTATGGCTACACCTTC. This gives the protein CASKRGLDYGYTF.

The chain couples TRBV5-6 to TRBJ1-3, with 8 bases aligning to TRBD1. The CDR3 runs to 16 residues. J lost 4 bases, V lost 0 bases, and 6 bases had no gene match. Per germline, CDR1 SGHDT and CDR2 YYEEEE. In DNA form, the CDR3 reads TGTGCCAGCAGCTTGGGCCAGGGGGCTTCAGGAAACACCATATATTTT. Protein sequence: CASSLGQGASGNTIYF.

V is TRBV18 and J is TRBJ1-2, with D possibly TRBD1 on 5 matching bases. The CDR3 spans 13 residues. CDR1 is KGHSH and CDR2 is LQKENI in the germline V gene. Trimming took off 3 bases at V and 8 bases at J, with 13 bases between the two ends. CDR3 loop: CASSPQGEWGYTF. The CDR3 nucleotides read TGTGCCAGCTCACCCCAGGGTGAATGGGGCTACACCTTC.

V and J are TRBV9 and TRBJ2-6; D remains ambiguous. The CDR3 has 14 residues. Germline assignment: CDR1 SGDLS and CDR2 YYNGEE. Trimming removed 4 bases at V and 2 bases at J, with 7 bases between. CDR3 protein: CASSLLAGANVLTF. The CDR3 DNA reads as TGTGCCAGCAGCCTTCTAGCTGGGGCCAACGTCCTGACTTTC.

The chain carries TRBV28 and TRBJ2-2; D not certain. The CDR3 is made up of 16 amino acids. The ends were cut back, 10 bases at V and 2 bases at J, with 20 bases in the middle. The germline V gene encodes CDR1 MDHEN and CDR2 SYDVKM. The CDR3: CATSNKGLLNTGELFF. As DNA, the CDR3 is TGTGCCACCAGCAATAAAGGCCTTCTAAACACCGGGGAGCTGTTTTTT.

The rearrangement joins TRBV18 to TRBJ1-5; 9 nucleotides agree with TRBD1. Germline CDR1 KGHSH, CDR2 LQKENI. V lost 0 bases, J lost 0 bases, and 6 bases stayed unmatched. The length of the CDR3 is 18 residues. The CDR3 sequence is CASSPPGQGPVSNQPQHF. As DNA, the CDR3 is TGTGCCAGCTCACCACCGGGACAGGGTCCCGTTAGCAATCAGCCCCAGCATTTT.

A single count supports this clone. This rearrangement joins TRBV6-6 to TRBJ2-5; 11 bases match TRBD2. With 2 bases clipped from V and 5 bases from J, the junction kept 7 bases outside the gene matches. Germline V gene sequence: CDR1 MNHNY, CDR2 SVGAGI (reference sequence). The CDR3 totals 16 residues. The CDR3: CASSYLSGGARETQYF. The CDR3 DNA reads TGTGCCAGCAGTTACCTTAGCGGGGGGGCACGGGAGACCCAGTACTTC.